This T cell receptor (beta chain) was recorded in a study of T-cell reconstitution after alpha-beta-depleted transplantation in children. This clonotype was seen a handful of times. The V gene's germline CDR1 is SGHRS and CDR2 YFSETQ. J lost 2 bases, V lost 3 bases, and 7 bases had no gene match. This CDR3 has 17 amino acids. Preparation of the TCRbeta library used unique molecular identifiers. TCRdb re-called the PCR reads with MiXCR, one entry per CDR3 protein. The table has some 340,000 distinct CDR3 sequences, around 10% seen once. This receptor was identified in a human donor who donated a stem cell graft to a child with acute lymphoblastic leukemia. This specimen consisted of PBMCs from the stem cell graft donor, obtained from the stem cell graft. V and J are TRBV5-1 and TRBJ2-1, with 11 positions matching TRBD2. CDR3 DNA: TGCGCCAGCAGCTCCTCTGTAGCGGGAGGGCCCTACAATGAGCAGTTCTTC. This gives the protein CASSSSVAGGPYNEQFF.